Listed below are T cell receptor beta chains from one sample, sequenced in a study of T-cell reconstitution after alpha-beta-depleted transplantation in children. TCRdb re-analysed the PCR reads in MiXCR, keeping a single row per CDR3 protein. In the table there are 420,000 or so distinct CDR3 sequences, 11% of which are singletons. Specimen: PBMCs from the stem cell graft donor, collected from the stem cell graft. The receptors derive from a human donor who donated a stem cell graft to a child with acute myeloid leukemia. Both conserved end residues are part of each CDR3. The D gene is left open where the match is weak. The size of a clone is reported for some rows only, either as once, few or many, or as a class for expanded clones.

J gene	clone size	D gene	V gene	CDR3 protein	CDR3 DNA
TRBJ2-2	many	-	TRBV12-3/TRBV12-4	CASRGDGYTGELFF	TGTGCCAGCAGGGGGGACGGGTACACCGGGGAGCTGTTTTTT
TRBJ2-5	-	-	TRBV18	CASSPLEGAQETQYF	TGTGCCAGCTCACCACTAGAAGGGGCCCAAGAGACCCAGTACTTC
TRBJ2-7	few	-	TRBV20-1	CSAYDYPEQYF	TGCAGTGCTTATGACTACCCGGAGCAGTACTTC
TRBJ2-3	few	TRBD2	TRBV6-2/TRBV6-3	CASSYISGGTQYF	TGTGCCAGCAGTTATATCAGCGGGGGAACGCAGTATTTT
TRBJ1-3	many	-	TRBV5-5	CASSGAFGGNTIYF	TGTGCCAGCAGCGGGGCGTTCGGGGGAAACACCATATATTTT
TRBJ1-6	few	-	TRBV5-1	CASSLGSGRFYNSPLHF	TGCGCCAGCAGCTTGGGGTCAGGGCGGTTCTATAATTCACCCCTCCACTTT
TRBJ1-1	few	TRBD1	TRBV11-2	CASSSRQGQEELF	TGTGCCAGCAGCTCACGACAGGGTCAGGAAGAGCTCTTT
TRBJ2-1	-	TRBD2	TRBV20-1	CSARLRLAGEGNEQFF	TGCAGTGCTAGACTGAGACTAGCGGGTGAGGGGAATGAGCAGTTCTTC
TRBJ1-6	-	-	TRBV3-1	CASSHERASPLHF	TGTGCCAGCAGCCATGAACGGGCTTCACCCCTCCACTTT
TRBJ1-4	-	-	TRBV4-1	CASSHFGNNEKLFF	-
TRBJ2-3	-	-	TRBV20-1	CSALQGSDTQYF	TGCAGTGCGTTACAGGGTTCAGATACGCAGTATTTT
TRBJ2-1	many	TRBD2	TRBV15	CATSTQSGASYNEQFF	TGTGCCACCAGCACGCAGAGCGGGGCATCCTACAATGAGCAGTTCTTC
TRBJ2-3	few	-	TRBV11-2	CASDSYGVYGTSTDTQYF	TGTGCCAGCGACAGCTACGGCGTCTATGGGACTAGCACAGATACGCAGTATTTT
TRBJ2-3	few	TRBD2	TRBV7-2	CASSLRLAGGPDTQYF	TGTGCCAGCAGCCTCCGGCTAGCGGGGGGGCCAGATACGCAGTATTTT
TRBJ2-3	few	-	TRBV5-1	CASSLAGAGDFVDTQYF	TGCGCCAGCAGCTTGGCAGGGGCCGGCGATTTCGTAGATACGCAGTATTTT
TRBJ2-1	-	TRBD2	TRBV12-3/TRBV12-4	CASISGGKQFF	TGTGCCAGCATTAGCGGGGGCAAGCAGTTCTTC
TRBJ2-3	few	TRBD2	TRBV12-3/TRBV12-4	CASSRGWTRPDTQYF	TGTGCCAGCAGCCGGGGCTGGACTAGACCAGATACGCAGTATTTT
TRBJ2-5	-	TRBD2	TRBV5-1	CASSGGDQETQYF	TGCGCCAGCAGCGGGGGGGATCAAGAGACCCAGTACTTC
TRBJ1-5	-	-	TRBV27	CASSLSGIRGAQPQHF	TGTGCCAGCAGTTTATCGGGGATCAGGGGTGCTCAGCCCCAGCATTTT
TRBJ2-7	-	TRBD1	TRBV29-1	CSVGTGVHEQYF	TGCAGCGTAGGGACAGGGGTCCACGAGCAGTACTTC
TRBJ2-1	many	TRBD2	TRBV5-1	CASSWGGGAYNEQFF	TGCGCCAGCAGCTGGGGCGGGGGGGCCTACAATGAGCAGTTCTTC
TRBJ2-1	few	-	TRBV12-3/TRBV12-4	CASSPQDRTYNEQFF	TGTGCCAGCAGCCCCCAGGACCGGACTTACAATGAGCAGTTCTTC
TRBJ2-1	-	-	TRBV7-6	CASSLQTSSYNEQFF	TGTGCCAGCAGCTTACAGACTAGCTCCTACAATGAGCAGTTCTTC
TRBJ2-5	many	-	TRBV9	CASSVARLPETQYF	TGTGCCAGCAGCGTAGCGCGACTGCCAGAGACCCAGTACTTC
TRBJ2-1	few	TRBD2	TRBV6-1	CASSELAGGFYNEQFF	TGTGCCAGCAGTGAATTAGCGGGGGGCTTTTACAATGAGCAGTTCTTC
TRBJ1-5	-	TRBD1	TRBV5-1	CASSPTGYGDQPQHF	TGCGCCAGCAGCCCGACAGGGTATGGCGATCAGCCCCAGCATTTT
TRBJ2-2	few	-	TRBV25-1	CASSVRAAGELFF	TGTGCCAGCAGTGTAAGGGCTGCCGGGGAGCTGTTTTTT
TRBJ1-1	-	TRBD1	TRBV5-6	CASGGQGVFGYSEAFF	TGTGCCAGCGGGGGACAGGGGGTATTTGGATATTCTGAAGCTTTCTTT
TRBJ2-1	few	-	TRBV4-1	CASSPRWDTLYNEQFF	TGCGCCAGCAGCCCCCGATGGGACACCCTTTACAATGAGCAGTTCTTC
TRBJ1-1	many	-	TRBV7-9	CASSPRDTEAFF	TGTGCCAGCAGCCCCAGGGACACTGAAGCTTTCTTT
TRBJ2-1	few	-	TRBV7-2	CASSFRGREQFF	TGTGCCAGCAGCTTTCGGGGGCGGGAGCAGTTCTTC
TRBJ1-5	many	TRBD1	TRBV5-1	CASSLGGGQPQHF	TGCGCCAGCAGCTTAGGGGGCGGGCAGCCCCAGCATTTT
TRBJ1-1	few	-	TRBV12-3/TRBV12-4	CASSPQFGYTEAFF	TGTGCCAGCAGTCCCCAGTTTGGATACACTGAAGCTTTCTTT